Below, 8 T cell receptor beta chains from the same sample are listed, as sequenced in a study of blood T cell repertoires in COVID-19. Clones were sequenced by immunoSEQ multiplex PCR, and TCRdb holds only the in-frame ones, with some missing. The sample includes about 270,000 clones, over 75% seen only once; the top ten take approximately 12%. Sequenced material: peripheral blood. All receptors come from a human donor in a cohort sampled during active COVID-19.

This clone was seen a few times. This chain joins TRBV6-6 and TRBJ2-2, with 8 bases that match TRBD1. V was clipped by 5 bases and J by 7 bases; unmatched bases: 9. Germline assignment: CDR1 MNHNY and CDR2 SVGAGI (reference sequence). CDR3 length equals 15 residues. Here the CDR3 DNA reads TGTGCCAGCAGTGGACAGGGATCGCGTGGCGGGGAGCTGTTTTTT. It translates to CASSGQGSRGGELFF.

The V and J genes are TRBV4-3 and TRBJ2-1, with 11 positions matching TRBD2. The CDR3 totals 15 residues. J gave up 7 bases and V 1 base, and 3 bases lay outside the gene matches. CDR1 is LGHNA, CDR2 YSLEER, per germline. CDR3 sequence (DNA): TGCGCCAGCAGCCAAGTACTAGCGGGAGTAAATGAGCAGTTCTTC. It translates to CASSQVLAGVNEQFF.

The gene calls are TRBV11-3 and TRBJ2-1; 8 bases line up with TRBD2. V shed 3 bases and J 5 bases; nucleotides not matched to a gene: 6. There are 15 residues in the CDR3. Germline-derived CDR1 and CDR2 are SGHNT and YENEEA. CDR3 nucleotides: TGTGCCAGCAGCTTTTCCGGGAGGGCAAACAATGAGCAGTTCTTC. Residues: CASSFSGRANNEQFF. The entire variable domain, with the rest obtained from reference TRBV11-3 and TRBJ2-1, is as follows: EAGVVQSPRYKIIEKKQPVAFWCNPISGHNTLYWYLQNLGQGPELLIRYENEEAVDDSQLPKDRFSAERLKGVDSTLKIQPAELGDSAVYLCASSFSGRANNEQFFGPGTRLTVL.

The chain carries TRBV5-1 and TRBJ2-3, with D possibly being TRBD2 (6 bases). The CDR3 sequence is 16 residues long. The germline gives CDR1 SGHRS, CDR2 YFSETQ. Between the trimmed V and J ends, which lost 0 bases and 4 bases, there was a span of 15 bases. In DNA, the CDR3 is TGCGCCAGCAGCTTGGAAGGGACTCAGGCACCAGATACGCAGTATTTT. This codes for CASSLEGTQAPDTQYF.

V gene TRBV6-6 combines with J gene TRBJ2-7; the D gene is possibly TRBD1 (8 bases). The CDR3 is 17 amino acids. Germline lookup yields CDR1 MNHNY and CDR2 SVGAGI (reference sequence). Trimming shortened V by 5 bases and J by 6 bases, and 26 bases separated the two germline ends. The CDR3 coding sequence is TGTGCCAGCAGTCCCCTCGCAACAGGGGGGGGAGTTGGCGAGCAGTACTTC. Protein sequence: CASSPLATGGGVGEQYF.

The V gene is TRBV4-1, the J gene TRBJ2-7; TRBD2 matches 11 bases. Trimming cost V 2 bases and J 6 bases; bases outside gene matches: 9. CDR3 length: 16 amino acids. CDR1 MGHRA and CDR2 YSYEKL come from the germline V gene. This CDR3 reads CASSQLIAGGFSEQYF. The CDR3 DNA sequence: TGCGCCAGCAGCCAACTAATAGCGGGAGGGTTTTCCGAGCAGTACTTC.

A note on this clone: One end of the junction does not line up with germline, which may come from a read error. This sequence joins TRBV29-1 and TRBJ1-1, with D tentatively TRBD1 (6 bases). There are 8 residues in the CDR3. Germline V gene lookup returns CDR1 SQVTM and CDR2 ANQGSEA. The CDR3: CSARGGDF. Written as DNA, the CDR3 is TGCAGCGCCCGAGGGGGGGACTTT.

This chain uses TRBV6-2 or TRBV6-3 with TRBJ2-3, with D possibly TRBD1 on 6 matching bases. The CDR3 extends over 18 amino acids. CDR1 is MNHEY and CDR2 is SVGEGT in the germline V gene. V was clipped by 0 bases and J by 4 bases, with 20 bases between them. CDR3 in amino acids: CASSYSIDRSRGADTQYF. CDR3 in DNA: TGTGCCAGCAGTTACTCGATTGACAGGTCGCGTGGGGCAGATACGCAGTATTTT.